This entry lists 12 T cell receptor beta chains sequenced from one sample in a study of blood T cell repertoires in COVID-19. Libraries were prepared by immunoSEQ multiplex PCR; TCRdb keeps only in-frame clonotypes and omits some of them. Here the sample spans about 15,000 clones, about four fifths being singletons. Sequenced sample: peripheral blood. The receptor source for this set is a man in his fifties or sixties with acute or convalescent COVID-19.

In this sample, this clone turned up a few times. The V and J genes are TRBV10-3 and TRBJ1-1, with 7 bases that match TRBD1. V lost 11 bases, J lost 4 bases, and 16 bases stayed unmatched. This CDR3 spans 15 amino acids. Germline assignment: CDR1 ENHRY and CDR2 SYGVKD. As DNA, the CDR3 is TGTGCCGCTCTCGGGAAGGGGGCCGTCGGCACTGAAGCTTTCTTT. It encodes CAALGKGAVGTEAFF.

The V and J genes are TRBV2 and TRBJ2-7; D is undetermined. CDR1 and CDR2 (germline): SNHLY, FYNNEI. V gave up 1 base and J gave up 3 bases, with 4 bases separating them. This CDR3 is 12 amino acids long. Here the CDR3 reads CASSEVFYEQYF. The CDR3 nucleotides are TGTGCCAGCAGTGAAGTATTCTACGAGCAGTACTTC.

V usage is TRBV3-1 (or the pseudogene TRBV3-2) and J usage is TRBJ2-5; a weak D match, TRBD1 (5 bases). Trimming left V 3 bases short and J 5 bases short, with 13 bases between. Looked up from germline, CDR1 is LGHDT and CDR2 is YNNKEL (reference sequence). CDR3 length equals 14 residues. The CDR3 is CASSQGSTGETQYF. CDR3 nucleotides: TGTGCCAGCAGCCAGGGATCTACAGGCGAGACCCAGTACTTC.

The V and J genes are TRBV30 and TRBJ1-6; 9 positions agree with TRBD1. This CDR3 is 14 amino acids long. The germline V gene encodes CDR1 GTSNPN and CDR2 SVGIG (reference sequence). The V segment lost 0 bases and the J segment 7 bases; nucleotides outside the gene matches: 1. The CDR3 nucleotides read TGTGCCTGGAGTGTAGGACAGGGGAATTCACCCCTCCACTTT. Its protein is CAWSVGQGNSPLHF.

The genes are TRBV18 and TRBJ2-3, with D tentatively TRBD2 (6 bases). Trimming stripped 1 base from V and 0 bases from J, with 8 bases between. Germline-derived CDR1 and CDR2 are KGHSH and LQKENI. The CDR3 loop spans 15 amino acids. Here the CDR3 reads CASSPLAASTDTQYF. CDR3 bases: TGTGCCAGCTCACCACTAGCGGCTAGCACAGATACGCAGTATTTT.

The J gene is TRBJ1-2, the V gene TRBV5-6; D gene uncertain. Deletions cut 1 base from V and 1 base from J, with 8 bases between. The germline CDR1 and CDR2 sequences are SGHDT and YYEEEE. CDR3 length: 14 residues. The CDR3 region has the DNA TGTGCCAGCAGCTTGACAGATATTAACTATGGCTACACCTTC. This translates into CASSLTDINYGYTF.

This clone was seen only once. The chain uses TRBV10-2 and TRBJ1-6; no definite D call. V dropped 10 bases and J dropped 4 bases, with 11 bases sitting between them. This CDR3 contains 13 residues. Germline V lookup: CDR1 WSHSY, CDR2 SAAADI. The CDR3 DNA follows: TGCGCCACCCTGTTTAATTATAATTCACCCCTCCACTTT. Encoded protein: CATLFNYNSPLHF.

Only one count was recorded for this clone. The rearrangement joins TRBV6-5 to TRBJ1-5; D is perhaps TRBD1 (5 bases). The germline CDR1 and CDR2 sequences are MNHEY and SVGAGI. Trimming pared 2 bases from V and 8 bases from J, leaving 16 bases between. The CDR3 runs 15 residues. In DNA form, the CDR3 reads TGTGCCAGCAGTTACACGGGTTTGAAGGGGAAGCCCCAGCATTTT. Translated, it gives CASSYTGLKGKPQHF.

CDR3 nucleotides: TGCGCCAGCAGCGGCGGGACTAGCGGGTTTAATGAGCAGTTCTTC. Protein sequence: CASSGGTSGFNEQFF. The rearrangement joins TRBV5-1 to TRBJ2-1; TRBD2 matches 12 bases. V gave up 4 bases and J gave up 7 bases; unmatched junction bases: 6. This CDR3 spans 15 amino acids. The germline V gene has CDR1 SGHRS and CDR2 YFSETQ.

This rearrangement joins TRBV7-8 to TRBJ2-3; 10 positions match TRBD2. The CDR3 extends over 16 amino acids. Germline CDR1 reads SGHVS; CDR2 reads FQNEAQ. After removal of 8 bases from V and 4 bases from J, the junction contained 12 bases not matched to a gene. CDR3 DNA sequence: TGTGCCAGCCGTAGGGAGCGGGGGGGCCCCGCAGATACGCAGTATTTT. It specifies CASRRERGGPADTQYF.

The V gene is TRBV10-2, the J gene TRBJ1-3; 10 nucleotides match TRBD1. The CDR3 has 15 amino acids. V trimming: 6 bases; J trimming: 3 bases; junction bases outside the gene matches: 5. Germline values: CDR1 WSHSY, CDR2 SAAADI. The CDR3 here is CASSPDRGLGNTIYF. CDR3 coding DNA: TGCGCCAGCAGCCCCGACAGGGGGCTTGGAAACACCATATATTTT.

The chain uses TRBV7-9 and TRBJ1-1; D possibly corresponds to TRBD1 (6 bases). Germline V gene sequence: CDR1 SEHNR, CDR2 FQNEAQ (reference sequence). V dropped 6 bases and J dropped 6 bases, with 17 bases sitting between them. This CDR3 comprises 14 residues. The CDR3 DNA sequence: TGTGCCAGCAGGGGAGGGGGGCTCGTCCCTGAAGCTTTCTTT. This translates into CASRGGGLVPEAFF.